Listed below are T cell receptor beta chains from one sample, sequenced in a study of Graves' ophthalmopathy and Graves' hyperthyroidism. TCRdb fed the multiplex PCR reads into MiXCR, producing one record per CDR3 protein. The repertoire includes about 1.1 million distinct CDR3 sequences, about 38% of them detected once, and over 8.5% sits in the top ten. What was sequenced was peripheral blood or thyroid tissue (not recorded which). These receptors originate from an adult man with Graves' hyperthyroidism. Both conserved end residues are part of each CDR3. D genes are given only for firm matches. Clone size is given for some rows only: seen once, a few or many times, or a class if the clone is expanded.

v_gene	j_gene	d_gene	abundance	CDR3nt	CDR3aa
TRBV5-8	TRBJ2-5	-	-	TGTGCCAGCAGCCTTCAACAGAGGGGGGAGGGAGAGACCCAGTACTTC	CASSLQQRGEGETQYF
TRBV7-8	TRBJ2-7	-	-	TGTGCCAGCAGTCCCGTCGTTTCCTACGAGCAGTACTTC	CASSPVVSYEQYF
TRBV6-4	TRBJ1-6	-	few	TGTGCCAGCAGTGAGTTAGGGGAGAATTCACCCCTCCACTTT	CASSELGENSPLHF
TRBV2	TRBJ1-2	TRBD1	many	TGTGCCAGCAGTACCCCCGGGACAGCGATCTATGGCTACACCTTC	CASSTPGTAIYGYTF
TRBV10-3	TRBJ2-5	TRBD1	-	TGTGCCATCAGTGAGGTTCAGGGGGCGAAGACCCAGTACTTC	CAISEVQGAKTQYF
TRBV25-1	TRBJ2-5	TRBD1	-	TGTGCCAGCAGTGGACTGGACAGGGTCTATCAAGAGACCCAGTACTTC	CASSGLDRVYQETQYF
TRBV10-2	TRBJ2-7	TRBD1	-	TGTGCCAGCAGCCCCCGGACAGGGGGTCCCTCCTACGAGCAGTACTTC	CASSPRTGGPSYEQYF
TRBV5-1	TRBJ2-6	-	-	TGCGCCAGCAGCATACAGGGTCAGAGCTCTGGGGCCAACGTCCTGACTTTC	CASSIQGQSSGANVLTF
TRBV20-1	TRBJ1-5	-	many	TGCAGTGCTAGAAAGGCTCAGGGAAGAGGGCAGCCCCAGCATTTT	CSARKAQGRGQPQHF
TRBV7-8	TRBJ1-6	-	few	TGTGCCAGCAGCGCATACGGGCAAGGTGGGGTATCCTCCTATAATTCACCCCTCCACTTT	CASSAYGQGGVSSYNSPLHF
TRBV7-2	TRBJ2-2	-	many	TGTGCCAGCAGCTACACAATACAACCAACCGGGGAGCTGTTTTTT	CASSYTIQPTGELFF
TRBV9	TRBJ2-7	-	-	TGTGCCAGCAGCGTAGGCGGGACAGCATCCTACGAGCAGTACTTC	CASSVGGTASYEQYF
TRBV25-1	TRBJ1-2	-	-	TGTGCCAGCACGGGGCCCTCGGGTTTTGGCTACACCTTC	CASTGPSGFGYTF
TRBV7-2	TRBJ2-5	TRBD2	-	TGTGCCAGCAGCCCAGCGGGGATCCAAGAGACCCAGTACTTC	CASSPAGIQETQYF
TRBV24-1	TRBJ1-2	-	once	TGTGCCACCAGTGCCGGGACATCCTATGGCTACACCTTC	CATSAGTSYGYTF
TRBV10-3	TRBJ1-6	-	-	TGTGCCATCAGTGTTCCGGGGCGAGGGACACCCCTCCACTTT	CAISVPGRGTPLHF